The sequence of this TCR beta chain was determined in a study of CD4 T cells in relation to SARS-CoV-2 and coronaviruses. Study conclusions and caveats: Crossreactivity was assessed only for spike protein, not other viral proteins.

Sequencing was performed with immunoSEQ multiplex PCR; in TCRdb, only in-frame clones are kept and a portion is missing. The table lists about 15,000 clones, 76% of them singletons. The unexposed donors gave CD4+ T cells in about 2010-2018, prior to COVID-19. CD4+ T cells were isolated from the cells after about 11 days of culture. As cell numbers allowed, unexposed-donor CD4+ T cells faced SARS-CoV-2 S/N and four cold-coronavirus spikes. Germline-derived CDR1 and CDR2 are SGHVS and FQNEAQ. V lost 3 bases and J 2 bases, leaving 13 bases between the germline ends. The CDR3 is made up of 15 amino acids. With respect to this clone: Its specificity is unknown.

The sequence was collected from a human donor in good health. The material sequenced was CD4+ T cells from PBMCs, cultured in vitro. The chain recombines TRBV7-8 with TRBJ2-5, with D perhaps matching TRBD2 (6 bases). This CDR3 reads CASSFGPGTQETQYF. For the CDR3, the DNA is TGTGCCAGCAGCTTCGGCCCGGGGACTCAAGAGACCCAGTACTTC.